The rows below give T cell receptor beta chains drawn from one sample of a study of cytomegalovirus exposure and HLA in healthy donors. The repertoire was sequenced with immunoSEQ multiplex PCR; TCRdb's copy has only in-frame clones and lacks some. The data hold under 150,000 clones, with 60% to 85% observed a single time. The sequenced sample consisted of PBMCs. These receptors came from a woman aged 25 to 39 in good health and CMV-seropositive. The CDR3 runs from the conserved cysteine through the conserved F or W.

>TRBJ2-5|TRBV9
CASSATSGAIQETQYF
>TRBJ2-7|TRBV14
CASSATLDSSYEQYF
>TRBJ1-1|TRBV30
CAWSGGQGGMFLMEAFF
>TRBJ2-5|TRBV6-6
CASRGFMGETQYF
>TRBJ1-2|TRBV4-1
CASSQERGGGGYTF
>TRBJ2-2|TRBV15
CATSRAAFGSGELFF
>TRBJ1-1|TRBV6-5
CASRSGGTEAFF
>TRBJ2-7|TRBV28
CASSSPGTGDEQYF
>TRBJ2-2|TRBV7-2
CASSPTGSRAGELFF
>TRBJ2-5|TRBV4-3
CASSQGLAGGTGTQYF
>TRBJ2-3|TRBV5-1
CASSLGRGGLDTQYF
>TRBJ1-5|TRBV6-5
CASRAGTGGRQPQHF
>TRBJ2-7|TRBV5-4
CASSRGGTCEQYF
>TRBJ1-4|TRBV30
CALEGSGEEKLFF
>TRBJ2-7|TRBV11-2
CASRETGIYEQYF
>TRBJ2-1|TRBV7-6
CASSSQGSEQFF
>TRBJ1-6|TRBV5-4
CASSERQGRNSPLHF
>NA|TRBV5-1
CASSVNVGALFYEQYF
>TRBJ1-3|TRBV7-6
CASSLAGSSGNTIYF
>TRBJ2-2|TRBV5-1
CASSSWGLDTGELFF
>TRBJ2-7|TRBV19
CASRRTGGLYEQYF
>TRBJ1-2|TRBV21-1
CASSKALWGTDYGYTF
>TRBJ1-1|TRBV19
CASSMARGQSHYEAFF
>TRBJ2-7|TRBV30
CAWEPGQKGRQYF
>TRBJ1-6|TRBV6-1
CASSPGTGGLALHF
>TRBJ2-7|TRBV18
CASSPDAKGEQYF
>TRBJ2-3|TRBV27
CASKLGGQYTDTQYF
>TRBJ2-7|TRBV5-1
CASSLSSGAGVTYEQYF
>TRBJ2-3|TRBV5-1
CASGTSVGTDTQYF
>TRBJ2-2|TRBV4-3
CASSQEGVGGELFF
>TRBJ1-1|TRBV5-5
CASSSAANTEALF
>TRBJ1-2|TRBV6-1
CASRPGTGGNYGYTF
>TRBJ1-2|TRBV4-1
CASSRMGGGAAGYTF
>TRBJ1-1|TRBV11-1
CASSLDRWNTEAFF
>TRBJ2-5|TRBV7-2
CASSSTGAGETQYF
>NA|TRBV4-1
CASSQSALRDSYEQYF
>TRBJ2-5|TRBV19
CASSTDRTKTQYF
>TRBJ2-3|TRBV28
CAAAKGGGADTQYF
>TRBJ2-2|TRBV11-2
CASSAGTGVVTGELFF
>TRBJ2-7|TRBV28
CASSFSSATPYEQYF
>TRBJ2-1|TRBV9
CASSVGQGARNEQFF
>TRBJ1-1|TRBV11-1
CASSRSGSMNTEAFF
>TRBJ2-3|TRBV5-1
CASSQATGKWDTQYF
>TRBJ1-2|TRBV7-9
CASFAPLVAVTF
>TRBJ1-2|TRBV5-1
CASSPRTGQSKYGYTF
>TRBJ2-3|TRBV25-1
CASSESAGGPDTQYF
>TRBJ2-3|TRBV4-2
CASSQEVTSGGPNTDTQYF
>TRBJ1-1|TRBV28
CASSLGVEAFF
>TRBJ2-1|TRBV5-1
CASSKQGAEFF
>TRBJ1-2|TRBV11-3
CASSLPGQGAYGYTF
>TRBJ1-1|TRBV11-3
CASSFQGDTEAFF
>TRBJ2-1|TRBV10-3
CAIRRTSGGALRNEQFF
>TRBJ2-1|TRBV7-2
CASSFQGGSIREQFF
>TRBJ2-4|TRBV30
CVWSVAGGRNIQYF
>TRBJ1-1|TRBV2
CASSFRGHFDTEAFF